This TCR beta chain emerged from a study of blood T cell repertoires in COVID-19. The CDR3 has 15 residues. Germline CDR1 reads KGHSH; CDR2 reads LQKENI. In this sample, this clone turned up a few times. Data came from immunoSEQ multiplex PCR; TCRdb stores just in-frame clones and leaves some out. The sample yields more than 350,000 clones, around 92% seen once. This sequence was found in a woman in her 30s with COVID-19, enrolled during active disease. The chain couples TRBV18 to TRBJ2-2; weak D call: TRBD2 (5 bases). The sequencing sample was made of peripheral blood. The CDR3 sequence is CATLSRDTNTGELFF. The CDR3 nucleotides are TGTGCTACCCTCTCCCGGGATACGAACACCGGGGAGCTGTTTTTT.